The clone carrying this TCR beta chain was seen a few times. Its antigen is currently unknown. Germline V gives CDR1 SGDLS, CDR2 YYNGEE. The CDR3 covers 13 residues. Trimming removed 4 bases from V and 7 bases from J, with 11 bases in between. TCRdb re-analysed the reads in MiXCR, keeping a single row per CDR3 protein. This table has approximately 910,000 distinct CDR3 sequences, approximately 31% appearing once. This sample was taken from a study of T cell repertoires in cytomegalovirus infection. Study information: Researchers turned to recently identified HLA-C-restricted CMV epitopes as well as well-studied HLA-B-restricted ones. CMV infection together with matching HLA type was indicated by public TCR beta signatures.

Study-level findings and limits: Based on cumulative public TCR beta family frequency, carriers of CMV plus the relevant HLA were identified.

Sequenced material: cultured CD8+ T cells from PBMCs, taken from culture after CMV antigen stimulation. This clonotype originated in a human donor in good health (CMV status not recorded). Some clones in this sample may be carry-over from other donors' samples. This chain connects TRBV9 to TRBJ2-2; D gene unclear. CDR3 protein: CASSPSTDGELFF. The CDR3 DNA reads TGTGCCAGCAGCCCCAGTACGGACGGGGAGCTGTTTTTT.